The 9 T cell receptor beta chains presented below share a single source sample, sequenced in a study of cytomegalovirus exposure and HLA in healthy donors. Researchers ran the PCR with 60 Vbeta and 13 Jbeta primers. Measured with immunoSEQ multiplex PCR; TCRdb has only the in-frame clones, and not every one. There are fewer than 40,000 clones in the sample; 65% occur only once, and about a fifth lies in the top ten. The specimen was PBMCs. The receptors derive from a man aged 45-65 years in good health and CMV-seropositive.

V gene TRBV5-6 combines with J gene TRBJ1-2; D might be TRBD1 (5 bases). Trimming took 5 bases from V and 7 from J, leaving 12 bases between them. Germline-derived CDR1 and CDR2 are SGHDT and YYEEEE. The CDR3 length is 12 residues. The CDR3 DNA reads TGTGCCAGCAGTACAGGCCCATTTGGCTACACCTTC. Translating it yields CASSTGPFGYTF.

The chain is built from TRBV18 and TRBJ1-3, with 7 bases matching TRBD1. Trimming took 1 base from V and 0 from J; bases not matched to a gene: 3. This CDR3 is built from 16 residues. Germline V gene lookup returns CDR1 KGHSH and CDR2 LQKENI. CDR3 region: CASSPQGASSGNTIYF. The CDR3 nucleotides read TGTGCCAGCTCACCACAGGGGGCGAGCTCTGGAAACACCATATATTTT.

The chain uses TRBV30 and TRBJ1-3, with D possibly matching TRBD1 (5 bases). V lost 5 bases to trimming and J lost 2 bases, with 7 bases between them. This CDR3 contains 12 residues. Germline CDR1 is GTSNPN and CDR2 is SVGIG (reference sequence). This chain's CDR3 is CAWQGTGNTIYF. The DNA for the CDR3 is TGTGCCTGGCAGGGCACTGGAAACACCATATATTTT.

This chain links TRBV29-1 with TRBJ2-5; a possible D gene is TRBD1 (6 bases). This CDR3 has 15 amino acids. Per germline, CDR1 SQVTM and CDR2 ANQGSEA. Trimming took 4 bases from V and 0 from J, leaving 15 bases between them. CDR3 sequence: CSVVGGQSYQETQYF. The CDR3 bases are TGCAGCGTTGTAGGAGGACAGTCGTACCAAGAGACCCAGTACTTC.

This clone turned up a few times. V is TRBV30 and J is TRBJ1-2; D unresolved. Germline CDR1 and CDR2: GTSNPN and SVGIG (reference sequence). CDR3 length equals 12 residues. Between the trimmed V and J ends, which lost 4 bases and 4 bases, there was a span of 10 bases. The CDR3 here is CAWTNRGYGYTF. CDR3 nucleotide sequence: TGTGCCTGGACAAACCGGGGCTATGGCTACACCTTC.

This chain uses TRBV5-4 with TRBJ1-2; a weak D match, TRBD1 (6 bases). The germline V and J ends were trimmed by 2 bases and 3 bases, with 11 bases remaining between them. The germline gives CDR1 SGHNT, CDR2 YYREEE (reference sequence). The CDR3 contains 14 residues. CDR3 region: CASSFRGSDYGYTF. The CDR3 region has the DNA TGTGCCAGCAGCTTTAGGGGGTCGGACTATGGCTACACCTTC.

The V gene is TRBV6-1, the J gene TRBJ1-2; D is undetermined. Deletions cut 1 base from V and 9 bases from J, with 12 bases between. This CDR3 has 13 residues. In germline, CDR1 is MNHNS, CDR2 SASEGT. CDR3 nucleotides: TGTGCCAGCAGTGAAGACGCGGCCAGAAGCTACACCTTC. Residues: CASSEDAARSYTF.

The chain uses TRBV28 and TRBJ1-1, with D possibly matching TRBD1 (6 bases). The CDR3 is made up of 13 amino acids. Trimming stripped 1 base from V and 5 bases from J, with 8 bases between. Germline CDR1 reads MDHEN; CDR2 reads SYDVKM. The CDR3 DNA is TGTGCCAGCAGTTTATACCAGGGGACTGAAGCTTTCTTT. Translation gives CASSLYQGTEAFF.

This chain links TRBV30 with TRBJ1-4, with TRBD1 as a possible D gene (5 bases). This CDR3 is 13 amino acids long. The V end was cut by 2 bases, the J end by 6 bases, with 10 bases between. Germline loops: CDR1 GTSNPN, CDR2 SVGIG (reference sequence). DNA of the CDR3: TGTGCCTGGAGTCCCCGACAGTATGAAAAACTGTTTTTT. It encodes CAWSPRQYEKLFF.